A few counts support the clone carrying this T cell receptor (beta chain). Its antigen is undetermined. The CDR3 sequence is 16 residues long. V lost 3 bases to trimming and J lost 12 bases, with 25 bases between them. Germline V lookup: CDR1 SGDLS, CDR2 YYNGEE. Every isolated RNA sample was fully reverse transcribed, so sequencing captured expressed TCRB transcripts. Measured with immunoSEQ multiplex PCR; TCRdb has only the in-frame clones, and not every one. The table has over 700,000 clones, around a sixth seen once; the top ten hold about 0.025%. This sample is part of a study of beta chain features in type 1 diabetes. Study-wide points: The study left unresolved whether HLA type influences TCRB rearrangement. Equally in patients and controls, PCR might preferentially amplify shorter templates. Type 1 diabetes patients showed fewer insertions and more deletions at VDJ junctions.

The sequence came from a woman younger than 35 in good health. The chain has TRBV9 and TRBJ2-1, with a weak D call TRBD2 (6 bases). The sequenced material came from naive CD4+ T cells from blood. DNA of the CDR3: TGTGCCAGCAGCGGCACGGGACTTTTAGGGGCGAGCCCGCAGTTCTTC. This encodes CASSGTGLLGASPQFF.